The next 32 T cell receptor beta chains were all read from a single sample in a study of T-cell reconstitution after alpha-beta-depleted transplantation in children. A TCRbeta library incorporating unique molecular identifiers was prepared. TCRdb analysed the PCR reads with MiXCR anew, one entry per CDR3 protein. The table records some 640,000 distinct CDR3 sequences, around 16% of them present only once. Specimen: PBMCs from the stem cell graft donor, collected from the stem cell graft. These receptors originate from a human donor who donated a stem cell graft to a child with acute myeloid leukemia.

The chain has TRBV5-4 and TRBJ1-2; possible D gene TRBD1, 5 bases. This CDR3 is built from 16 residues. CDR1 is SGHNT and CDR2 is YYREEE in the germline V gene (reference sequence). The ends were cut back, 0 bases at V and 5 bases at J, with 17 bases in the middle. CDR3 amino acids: CASSLVTVPPLYGYTF. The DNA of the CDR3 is TGTGCCAGCAGCTTGGTGACAGTCCCTCCCCTATATGGCTACACCTTC. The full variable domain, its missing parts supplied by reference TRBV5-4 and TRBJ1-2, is ETGVTQSPTHLIKTRGQQVTLRCSSQSGHNTVSWYQQALGQGPQFIFQYYREEENGRGNFPPRFSGLQFPNYSSELNVNALELDDSALYLCASSLVTVPPLYGYTFGSGTRLTVV.

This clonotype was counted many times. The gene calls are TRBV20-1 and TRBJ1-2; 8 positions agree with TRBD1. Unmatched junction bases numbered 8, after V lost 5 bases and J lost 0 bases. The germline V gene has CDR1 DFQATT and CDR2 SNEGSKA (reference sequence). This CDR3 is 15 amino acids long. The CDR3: CSASTYRGSNYGYTF. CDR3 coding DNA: TGCAGTGCTTCTACCTACAGGGGGTCTAACTATGGCTACACCTTC.

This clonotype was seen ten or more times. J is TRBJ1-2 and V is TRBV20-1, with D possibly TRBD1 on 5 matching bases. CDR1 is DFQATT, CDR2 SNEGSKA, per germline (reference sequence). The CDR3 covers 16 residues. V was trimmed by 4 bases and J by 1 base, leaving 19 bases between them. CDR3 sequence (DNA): TGCAGTGCTACCGAGGCCGAGGACATTCTTAACTATGGCTACACCTTC. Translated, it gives CSATEAEDILNYGYTF.

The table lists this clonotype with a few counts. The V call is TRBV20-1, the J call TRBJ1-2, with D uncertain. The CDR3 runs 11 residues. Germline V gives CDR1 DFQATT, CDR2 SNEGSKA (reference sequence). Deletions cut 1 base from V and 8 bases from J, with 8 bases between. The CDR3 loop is CSARGAGGYTF. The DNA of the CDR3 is TGCAGTGCTAGAGGTGCGGGGGGCTACACCTTC.

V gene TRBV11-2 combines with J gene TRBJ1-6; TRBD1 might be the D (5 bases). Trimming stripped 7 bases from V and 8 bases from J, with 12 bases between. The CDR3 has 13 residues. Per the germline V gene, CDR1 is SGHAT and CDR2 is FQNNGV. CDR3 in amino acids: CASIGSGHSPLHF. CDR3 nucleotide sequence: TGTGCCAGCATCGGTTCGGGACATTCACCCCTCCACTTT.

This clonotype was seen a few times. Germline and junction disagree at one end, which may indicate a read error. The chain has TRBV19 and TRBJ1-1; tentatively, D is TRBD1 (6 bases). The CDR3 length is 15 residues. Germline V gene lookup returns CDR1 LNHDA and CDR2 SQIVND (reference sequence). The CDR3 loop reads CGSSRGGRKNTEAFF. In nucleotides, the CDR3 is TGTGGCAGTAGCAGGGGAGGACGAAAGAACACTGAAGCTTTCTTT.

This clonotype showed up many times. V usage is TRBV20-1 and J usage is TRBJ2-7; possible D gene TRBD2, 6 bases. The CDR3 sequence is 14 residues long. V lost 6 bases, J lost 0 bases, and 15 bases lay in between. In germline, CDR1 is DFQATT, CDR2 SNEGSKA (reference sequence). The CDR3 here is CSALGGENSYEQYV. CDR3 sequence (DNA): TGCAGTGCCCTCGGAGGGGAGAACTCCTACGAGCAGTACGTC.

The CDR3 bases are TGTGCCAGCAGTCGCAGCGGGGGAAGGAATGAGCAGTTCTTC. It yields the protein CASSRSGGRNEQFF. The chain recombines TRBV6-1 with TRBJ2-1, with 8 bases lining up with TRBD2. In germline, CDR1 is MNHNS, CDR2 SASEGT. With V trimmed by 5 bases and J by 7 bases, 7 bases remained unmatched. There are 14 residues in the CDR3.

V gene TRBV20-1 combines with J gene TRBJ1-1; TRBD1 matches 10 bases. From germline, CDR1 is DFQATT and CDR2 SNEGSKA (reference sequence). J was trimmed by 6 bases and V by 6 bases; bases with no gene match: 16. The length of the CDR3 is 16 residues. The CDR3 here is CSATTRDRGIFSEAFF. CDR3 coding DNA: TGCAGTGCCACCACCCGGGACAGGGGCATTTTCTCTGAAGCTTTCTTT.

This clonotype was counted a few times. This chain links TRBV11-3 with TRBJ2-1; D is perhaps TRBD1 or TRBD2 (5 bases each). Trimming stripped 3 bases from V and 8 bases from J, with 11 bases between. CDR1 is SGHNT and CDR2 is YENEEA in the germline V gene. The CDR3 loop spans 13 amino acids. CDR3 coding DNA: TGTGCCAGCAGCTTCCCAGGGACGTATGAGCAGTTCTTC. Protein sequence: CASSFPGTYEQFF.

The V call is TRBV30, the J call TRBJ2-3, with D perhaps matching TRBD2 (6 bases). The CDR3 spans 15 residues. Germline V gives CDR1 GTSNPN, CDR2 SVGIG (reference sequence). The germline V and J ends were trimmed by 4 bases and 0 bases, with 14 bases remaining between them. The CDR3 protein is CAWKSWGTSTDTQYF. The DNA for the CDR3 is TGTGCCTGGAAGTCGTGGGGGACTAGCACAGATACGCAGTATTTT.

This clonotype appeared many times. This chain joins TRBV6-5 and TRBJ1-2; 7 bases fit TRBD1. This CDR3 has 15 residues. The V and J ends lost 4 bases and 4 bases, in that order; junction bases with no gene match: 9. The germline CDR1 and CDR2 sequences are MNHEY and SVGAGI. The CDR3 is CASSFRDSLSYGYTF. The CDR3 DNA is TGTGCCAGCAGTTTCCGGGACAGTCTTTCCTATGGCTACACCTTC.

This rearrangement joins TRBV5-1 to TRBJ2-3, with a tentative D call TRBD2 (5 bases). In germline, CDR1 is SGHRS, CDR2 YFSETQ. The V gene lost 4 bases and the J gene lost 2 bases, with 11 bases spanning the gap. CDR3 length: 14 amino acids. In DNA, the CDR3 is TGCGCCAGCAGCGATACGGGAATCACAGATACGCAGTATTTT. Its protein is CASSDTGITDTQYF.

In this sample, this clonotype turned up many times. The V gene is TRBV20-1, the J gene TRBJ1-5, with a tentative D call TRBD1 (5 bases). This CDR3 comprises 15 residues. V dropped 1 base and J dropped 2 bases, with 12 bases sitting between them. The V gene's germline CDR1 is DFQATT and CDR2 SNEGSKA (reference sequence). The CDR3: CSARVRAGGNQPQHF. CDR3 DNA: TGCAGTGCTAGAGTTAGGGCGGGGGGCAATCAGCCCCAGCATTTT.

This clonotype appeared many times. CDR3 loop: CASSPSSEGVYEQYF. Written as DNA, the CDR3 is TGTGCCAGCAGCCCCTCCTCAGAGGGGGTCTACGAGCAGTACTTC. The rearrangement joins TRBV7-8 to TRBJ2-7, with TRBD1 as a possible D gene (6 bases). CDR3 size: 15 residues. Trimming shortened V by 5 bases and J by 3 bases, and 17 bases separated the two germline ends. Germline CDR1 is SGHVS and CDR2 is FQNEAQ. Supplemented by reference TRBV7-8 and TRBJ2-7, the full variable domain reads GAGVSQSPRYKVAKRGQDVALRCDPISGHVSLFWYQQALGQGPEFLTYFQNEAQLDKSGLPSDRFFAERPEGSVSTLKIQRTQQEDSAVYLCASSPSSEGVYEQYFGPGTRLTVT.

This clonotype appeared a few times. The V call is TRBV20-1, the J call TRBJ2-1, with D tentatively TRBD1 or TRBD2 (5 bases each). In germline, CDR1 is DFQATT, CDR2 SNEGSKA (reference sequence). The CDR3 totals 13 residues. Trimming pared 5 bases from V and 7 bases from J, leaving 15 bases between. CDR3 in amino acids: CSARGGTVNEQFF. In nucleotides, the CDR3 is TGCAGTGCTCGTGGGGGAACTGTAAATGAGCAGTTCTTC.

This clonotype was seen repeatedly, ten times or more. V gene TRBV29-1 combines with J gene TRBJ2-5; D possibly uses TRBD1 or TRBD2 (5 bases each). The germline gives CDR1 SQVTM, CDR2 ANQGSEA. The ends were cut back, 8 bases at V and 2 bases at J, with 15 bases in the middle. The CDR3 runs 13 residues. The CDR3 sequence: CSSRGPVQETQYF. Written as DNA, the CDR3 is TGCAGCTCCCGGGGACCGGTACAAGAGACCCAGTACTTC.

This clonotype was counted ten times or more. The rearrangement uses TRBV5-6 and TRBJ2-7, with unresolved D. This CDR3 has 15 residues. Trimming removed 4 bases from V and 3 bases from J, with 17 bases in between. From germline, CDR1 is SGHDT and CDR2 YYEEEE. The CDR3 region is CASSRGLRHNYEQYF. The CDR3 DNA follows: TGTGCCAGCAGCCGCGGTTTGAGACACAACTACGAGCAGTACTTC.

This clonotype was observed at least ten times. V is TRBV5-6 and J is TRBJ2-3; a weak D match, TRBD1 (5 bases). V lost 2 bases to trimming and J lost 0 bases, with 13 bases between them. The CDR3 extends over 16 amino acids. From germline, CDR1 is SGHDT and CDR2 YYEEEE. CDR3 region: CASSFISGISTDTQYF. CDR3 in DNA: TGTGCCAGCAGCTTTATATCAGGGATTAGCACAGATACGCAGTATTTT.

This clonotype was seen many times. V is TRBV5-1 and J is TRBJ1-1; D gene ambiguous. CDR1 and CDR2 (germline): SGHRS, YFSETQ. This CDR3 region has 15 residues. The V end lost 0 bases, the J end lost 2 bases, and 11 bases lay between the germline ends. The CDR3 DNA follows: TGCGCCAGCAGCTTGGTCGGACTGATCAACACTGAAGCTTTCTTT. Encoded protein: CASSLVGLINTEAFF.

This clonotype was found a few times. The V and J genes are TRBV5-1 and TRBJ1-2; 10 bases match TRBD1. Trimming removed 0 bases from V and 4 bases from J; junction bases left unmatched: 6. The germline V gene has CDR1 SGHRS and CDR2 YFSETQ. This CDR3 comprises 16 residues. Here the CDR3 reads CASSLGSGTGVYGYTF. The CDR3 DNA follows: TGCGCCAGCAGCTTGGGGTCCGGGACAGGGGTCTATGGCTACACCTTC.

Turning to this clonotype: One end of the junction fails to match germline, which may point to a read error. The CDR3 nucleotides read TGCAGTGCTAGTCCGGGGGGGGCCCTTGATACGCATTATTTT. Residues: CSASPGGALDTHYF. The chain joins TRBV20-1 to TRBJ2-3, with 8 bases that match TRBD2. The CDR3 consists of 14 residues. The germline V gene has CDR1 DFQATT and CDR2 SNEGSKA (reference sequence).

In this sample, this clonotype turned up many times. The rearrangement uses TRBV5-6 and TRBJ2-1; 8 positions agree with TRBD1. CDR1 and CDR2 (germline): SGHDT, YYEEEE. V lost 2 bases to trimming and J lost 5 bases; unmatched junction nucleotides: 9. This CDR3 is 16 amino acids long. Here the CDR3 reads CASSFIGQGAHNEQFF. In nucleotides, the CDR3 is TGTGCCAGCAGCTTCATCGGGCAGGGGGCCCACAATGAGCAGTTCTTC.

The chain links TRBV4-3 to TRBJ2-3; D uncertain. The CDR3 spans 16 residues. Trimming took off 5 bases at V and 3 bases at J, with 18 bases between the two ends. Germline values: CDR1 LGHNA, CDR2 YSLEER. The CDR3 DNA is TGCGCCAGCAGCTACGACCGATATAAACCTACAGATACGCAGTATTTT. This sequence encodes CASSYDRYKPTDTQYF.

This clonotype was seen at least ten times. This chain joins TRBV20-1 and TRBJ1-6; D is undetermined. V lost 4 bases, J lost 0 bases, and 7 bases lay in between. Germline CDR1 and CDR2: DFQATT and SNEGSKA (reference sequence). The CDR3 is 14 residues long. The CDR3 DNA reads TGCAGTGCTATAACAAGCTCCTATAATTCACCCCTCCACTTT. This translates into CSAITSSYNSPLHF.

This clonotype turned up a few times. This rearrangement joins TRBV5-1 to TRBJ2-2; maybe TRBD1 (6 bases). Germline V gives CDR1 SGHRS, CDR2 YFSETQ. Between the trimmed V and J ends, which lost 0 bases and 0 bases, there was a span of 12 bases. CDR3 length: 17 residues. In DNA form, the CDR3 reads TGCGCCAGCAGCTTGGAGGCAGGGACATCGAACACCGGGGAGCTGTTTTTT. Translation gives CASSLEAGTSNTGELFF. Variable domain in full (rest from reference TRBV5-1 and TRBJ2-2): KAGVTQTPRYLIKTRGQQVTLSCSPISGHRSVSWYQQTPGQGLQFLFEYFSETQRNKGNFPGRFSGRQFSNSRSEMNVSTLELGDSALYLCASSLEAGTSNTGELFFGEGSRLTVL.

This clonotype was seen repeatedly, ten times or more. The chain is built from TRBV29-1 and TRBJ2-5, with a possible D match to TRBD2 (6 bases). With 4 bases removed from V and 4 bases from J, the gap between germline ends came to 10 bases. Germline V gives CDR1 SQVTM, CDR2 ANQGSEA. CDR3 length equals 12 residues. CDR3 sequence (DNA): TGCAGCGTTGGGGCGGGGATAGAGACCCAGTACTTC. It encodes CSVGAGIETQYF.

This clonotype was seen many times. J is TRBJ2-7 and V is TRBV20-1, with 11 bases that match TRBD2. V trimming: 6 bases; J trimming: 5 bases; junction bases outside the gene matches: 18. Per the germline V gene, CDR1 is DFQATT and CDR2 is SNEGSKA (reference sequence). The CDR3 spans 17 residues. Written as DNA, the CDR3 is TGCAGTGCCACCTCAGGGCTAGCGGGGGGTCCCTCAAACGAGCAGTACTTC. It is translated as CSATSGLAGGPSNEQYF.

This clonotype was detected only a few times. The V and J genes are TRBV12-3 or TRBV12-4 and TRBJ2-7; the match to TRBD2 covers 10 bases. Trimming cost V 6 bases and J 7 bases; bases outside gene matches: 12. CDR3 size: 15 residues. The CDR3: CASSLLAGAQGEQYF. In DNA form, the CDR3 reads TGTGCCAGCAGCCTCCTAGCGGGGGCCCAAGGGGAGCAGTACTTC.

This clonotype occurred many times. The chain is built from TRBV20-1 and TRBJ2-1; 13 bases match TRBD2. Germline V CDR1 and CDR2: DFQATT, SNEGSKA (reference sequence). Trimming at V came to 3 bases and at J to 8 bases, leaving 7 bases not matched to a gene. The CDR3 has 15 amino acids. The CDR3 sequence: CSARELAGGPDEQFF. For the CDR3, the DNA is TGCAGTGCTAGGGAACTAGCGGGGGGGCCCGATGAGCAGTTCTTC.

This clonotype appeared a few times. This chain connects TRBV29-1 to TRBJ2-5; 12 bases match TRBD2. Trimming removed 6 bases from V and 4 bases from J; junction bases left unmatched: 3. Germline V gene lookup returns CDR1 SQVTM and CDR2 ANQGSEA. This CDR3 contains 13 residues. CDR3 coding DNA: TGCAGCGTCGAGACTAGCGGGGGAGAGACCCAGTACTTC. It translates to CSVETSGGETQYF.

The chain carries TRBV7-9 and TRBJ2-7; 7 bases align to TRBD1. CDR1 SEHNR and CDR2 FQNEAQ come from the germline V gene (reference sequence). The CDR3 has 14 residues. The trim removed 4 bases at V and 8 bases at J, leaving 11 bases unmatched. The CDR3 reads CASSYGGTATKQYF. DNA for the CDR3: TGTGCCAGCAGCTACGGTGGGACAGCAACTAAGCAGTACTTC.